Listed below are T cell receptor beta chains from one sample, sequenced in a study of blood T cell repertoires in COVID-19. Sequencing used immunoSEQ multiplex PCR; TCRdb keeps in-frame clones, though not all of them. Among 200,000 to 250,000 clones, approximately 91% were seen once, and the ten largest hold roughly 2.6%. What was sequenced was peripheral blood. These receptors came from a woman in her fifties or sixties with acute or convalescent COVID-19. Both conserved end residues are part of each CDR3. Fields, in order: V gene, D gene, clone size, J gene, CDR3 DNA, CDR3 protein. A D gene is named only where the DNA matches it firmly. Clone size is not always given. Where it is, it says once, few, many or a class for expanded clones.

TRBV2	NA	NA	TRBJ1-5	TGTGCCAGCAGTCGGGAAAGCGGGGGGAATCAGCCCCAGCATTTT	CASSRESGGNQPQHF
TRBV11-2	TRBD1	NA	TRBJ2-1	TGTGCCAGCAGCTTCCGGGACAGGGACCTTAGTGAGCAGTTCTTC	CASSFRDRDLSEQFF
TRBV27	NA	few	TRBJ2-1	TGTGCCAGCAGTTACGTCGTGGGGAGCTCCTACAATGAGCAGTTCTTC	CASSYVVGSSYNEQFF
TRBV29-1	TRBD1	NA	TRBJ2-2	TGCAGCGTTGAATATTTTCCGGGACAGGGAAAGCCCAACGGGGAGCTGTTTTTT	CSVEYFPGQGKPNGELFF
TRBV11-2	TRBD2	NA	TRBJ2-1	TGTGCCAGCAGCACCCGACTAGCAAAAGGGAATGAGCAGTTCTTC	CASSTRLAKGNEQFF
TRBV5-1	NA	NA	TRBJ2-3	TGCGCCAGCAGCTTGACTGGGCACCTCACAGATACGCAGTATTTT	CASSLTGHLTDTQYF
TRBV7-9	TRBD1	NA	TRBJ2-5	TGTGCCAGCAGCTTGGGACAGGGGAAAGAGACCCAGTACTTC	CASSLGQGKETQYF
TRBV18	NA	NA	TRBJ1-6	TGTGCCAGCTCACCCCCGCAGAATTCACCCCTCCACTTT	CASSPPQNSPLHF
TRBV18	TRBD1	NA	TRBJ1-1	TGTGCCAGCTCACCACTCGAGACAGGGGGCTCAACTGAAGCTTTCTTT	CASSPLETGGSTEAFF
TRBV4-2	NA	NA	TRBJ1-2	TGTGCCAGCAGCCTTGACGGACTAAACTATGGCTACACCTTC	CASSLDGLNYGYTF
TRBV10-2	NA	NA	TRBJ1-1	TGCGCCAGCAGTGAGTCCCGACAGATGAACACTGAAGCTTTCTTT	CASSESRQMNTEAFF
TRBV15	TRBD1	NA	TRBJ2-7	TGTGCCACCAGCAGAGAGGGACAGGGTCTTTACGAGCAGTACTTC	CATSREGQGLYEQYF
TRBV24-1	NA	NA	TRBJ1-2	TGTGCCACCAGTGCCGGCTATGGCTACACCTTC	CATSAGYGYTF
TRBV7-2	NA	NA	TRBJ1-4	TGTGCCAGCAGCTTACAGGGGACGGTGAATGAAAAACTGTTTTTT	CASSLQGTVNEKLFF
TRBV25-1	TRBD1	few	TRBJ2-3	TGTGCCACCTCCCGACAGGGTTCGGATACGCAGTATTTT	CATSRQGSDTQYF
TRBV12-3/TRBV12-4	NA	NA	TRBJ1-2	TGTGCCAGCAGACAGGGATCAAACTATGGCTACACCTTC	CASRQGSNYGYTF
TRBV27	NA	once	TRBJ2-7	TGTGCCAGCAGTTTGAGTCGGCTAGTTTCCTACGAGCAGTACTTC	CASSLSRLVSYEQYF
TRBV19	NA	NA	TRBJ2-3	TGTGCCAGTAGTATAGATGCGGGGGCAGGGGATACGCAGTATTTT	CASSIDAGAGDTQYF
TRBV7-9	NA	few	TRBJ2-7	TGTGCCAGCAGCTTACAGGGATACGAGCAGTACTTC	CASSLQGYEQYF
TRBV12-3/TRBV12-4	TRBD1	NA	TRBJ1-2	TGTGCCAGCAGAGGTGGGGACAGCCGCTACACCTTC	CASRGGDSRYTF
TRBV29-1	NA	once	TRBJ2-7	TGCAGCGTTGTGATCCAGGGGATACGCGAGCAGTACTTC	CSVVIQGIREQYF
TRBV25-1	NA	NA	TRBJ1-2	TGTGCCAGCAGTAGGCCCTTAGGAGACTATGGCTACACCTTC	CASSRPLGDYGYTF
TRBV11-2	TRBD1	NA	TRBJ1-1	TGTGCCAGCAGCGCATGGGCGGACAGGGGGAACACTGAAGCTTTCTTT	CASSAWADRGNTEAFF
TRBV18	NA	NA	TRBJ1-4	TGTGCCAGCTCACCCGAGAGGACTAATGAAAAACTGTTTTTT	CASSPERTNEKLFF
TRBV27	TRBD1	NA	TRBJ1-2	TGTGCCAGCAGTCCCATGACAGGGAGAATTGCTTATGGCTACACCTTC	CASSPMTGRIAYGYTF
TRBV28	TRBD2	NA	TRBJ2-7	TGTGCCAGCAGTTTATGGGATTTCGGGACTAGCGGGAGCTCCTACGAGCAGTACTTC	CASSLWDFGTSGSSYEQYF
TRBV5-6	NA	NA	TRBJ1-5	TGTGCCAGCAGCTCCTTCCGCAGTGCCCGGGGCAATCAGCCCCAGCATTTT	CASSSFRSARGNQPQHF
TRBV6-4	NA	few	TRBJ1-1	TGTGCCAGCAGGCCCGAGACAGGCACTCCGATCCGGGAAGCTTTCTTT	CASRPETGTPIREAFF
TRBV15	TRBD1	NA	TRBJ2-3	TGTGCCACCAGCACAAGAGGGACAGGGTCCGCTCTTACGCAGTATTTT	CATSTRGTGSALTQYF
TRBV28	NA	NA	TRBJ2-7	TGTGCCAGCAGACCCAGGGTCCTATCCGAGCAGTACTTC	CASRPRVLSEQYF
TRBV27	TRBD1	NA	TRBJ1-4	TGTGCCAGCAATAGACAGGGGGGATCGAATGAAAAACTGTTTTTT	CASNRQGGSNEKLFF
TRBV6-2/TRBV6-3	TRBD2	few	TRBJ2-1	TGTGCCAGCAGTTACGTAGCGGGAGGTCACAATGAGCAGTTCTTC	CASSYVAGGHNEQFF
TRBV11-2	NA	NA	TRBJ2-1	TGTGCCAGCAGCTTAGGAGCGGTTAGCTCCTACAATGAGCAGTTCTTC	CASSLGAVSSYNEQFF
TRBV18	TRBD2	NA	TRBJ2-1	TGTGCCAGCTCATCATTACGGACTAGCGGAATAGACGATGAGCAGTTCTTC	CASSSLRTSGIDDEQFF
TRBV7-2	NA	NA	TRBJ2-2	TGTGCCAGCAGCTCAACTTTCACCGGGGAGCTGTTTTTT	CASSSTFTGELFF
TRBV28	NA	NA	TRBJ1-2	TGTGCCAGCACCATCGGGAGGGCTGGCTACACCTTC	CASTIGRAGYTF
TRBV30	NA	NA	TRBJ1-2	TGTGCCTGGAGTGTAGAGTCCAGGGACTATGGCTACACCTTC	CAWSVESRDYGYTF